The 2 T cell receptor beta chains reported below all come from one sample, sequenced in a study of T cells in Graves' hyperthyroidism and ophthalmopathy. Using RNA transcripts as the source, TCR beta CDR3 regions were amplified. Primed by the HTBI set, a first-round RT-PCR was run on the TCR CDR3. TCRdb re-called the multiplex PCR reads with MiXCR, one entry per CDR3 protein. The table lists 350,000 or so distinct CDR3 sequences, about 15% of them singletons. Sequenced sample: blood. These receptor sequences come from a woman in her twenties or thirties with Graves' hyperthyroidism that later progressed to Graves' ophthalmopathy.

This clonotype has ten or more counts. The chain carries TRBV5-8 and TRBJ2-2, with D possibly being TRBD2 (6 bases). The ends were cut back, 4 bases at V and 0 bases at J, with 13 bases in the middle. Per germline, CDR1 SGHTS and CDR2 YDEGEE. The length of the CDR3 is 16 residues. The CDR3 here is CASSRKAGSNTGELFF. The CDR3 nucleotides read TGTGCCAGCAGCAGAAAAGCGGGTTCGAACACCGGGGAGCTGTTTTTT. Looking up the rest from reference TRBV5-8 and TRBJ2-2 gives the full variable domain: EAGVTQSPTHLIKTRGQQATLRCSPISGHTSVYWYQQALGLGLQFLLWYDEGEERNRGNFPPRFSGRQFPNYSSELNVNALELEDSALYLCASSRKAGSNTGELFFGEGSRLTVL.

This clonotype was observed a handful of times. The chain uses TRBV6-1 and TRBJ2-7; no clear D gene. CDR3 size: 14 residues. CDR1 MNHNS and CDR2 SASEGT come from the germline V gene. Between the trimmed V and J ends, which lost 4 bases and 5 bases, there was a span of 15 bases. The CDR3 is CASSAKGGLDEQYF. The DNA for the CDR3 is TGTGCCAGCAGTGCTAAGGGTGGCCTAGACGAGCAGTACTTC.